Listed below are T cell receptor beta chains from one sample, sequenced in a study of blood T cells in healthy people across ages. TCRdb reanalysed the 5' RACE reads using MiXCR and keeps one entry per CDR3 protein. The sample contains 850,000 to 1,300,000 distinct CDR3 sequences, around 45% of which appear only once. The specimen was blood. The receptor set was obtained from a woman aged 60 to 75 in good health. CDR3s include the opening cysteine and the closing phenylalanine or tryptophan. Fields, in order: V gene, clone size, J gene, D gene, CDR3 DNA, CDR3 protein. A D gene is named only where the DNA matches it firmly. Only some rows state a clone size, as once, few, many or a class for expanded clones.

v_call: TRBV7-8; clone_size: .; j_call: TRBJ2-5; d_call: .; cdr3_nt: TGTGCCAGCAGCCCCCTCGGGGAGCAAGAGACCCAGTACTTC; cdr3_aa: CASSPLGEQETQYF
v_call: TRBV20-1; clone_size: .; j_call: TRBJ2-1; d_call: TRBD2; cdr3_nt: TGCAGTGCTAGAGATGGTCGAGCGGGAGTCGGCTACAATGAGCAGTTCTTC; cdr3_aa: CSARDGRAGVGYNEQFF
v_call: TRBV9; clone_size: .; j_call: TRBJ2-1; d_call: .; cdr3_nt: TGTGCCAGCAGCGCACTAGGGGGAAGGGGGAGCTCCTACAATGAGCAGTTCTTC; cdr3_aa: CASSALGGRGSSYNEQFF
v_call: TRBV12-3/TRBV12-4; clone_size: .; j_call: TRBJ1-4; d_call: .; cdr3_nt: TGTGCCAGCCTCGGGGAAAAACTGTTTTTT; cdr3_aa: CASLGEKLFF
v_call: TRBV2; clone_size: once; j_call: TRBJ2-7; d_call: .; cdr3_nt: TGTGCCAGCAGTGACTCCCTCCCAGGAAGGGGGAAAAACGAGCAGTACTTC; cdr3_aa: CASSDSLPGRGKNEQYF
v_call: TRBV2; clone_size: .; j_call: TRBJ2-7; d_call: .; cdr3_nt: TGTGCCAGCAGTGGGTCTGCTTGGGGTGAGGAGCAGTACTTC; cdr3_aa: CASSGSAWGEEQYF
v_call: TRBV3-1; clone_size: many; j_call: TRBJ2-7; d_call: TRBD1; cdr3_nt: TGTGCCAGCAGCCCCGAAACAGGGGTCCACGAGCAGTACTTC; cdr3_aa: CASSPETGVHEQYF
v_call: TRBV18; clone_size: few; j_call: TRBJ2-7; d_call: .; cdr3_nt: TGTGCCAGCTCACCCCGGGACATCTCCTACGAGCAGTACTTC; cdr3_aa: CASSPRDISYEQYF
v_call: TRBV14; clone_size: .; j_call: TRBJ2-2; d_call: .; cdr3_nt: TGTGCCAGCAGCCCCTCGACAGACTGCATGAACACCGGGGAGCTGTTTTTT; cdr3_aa: CASSPSTDCMNTGELFF
v_call: TRBV20-1; clone_size: few; j_call: TRBJ2-5; d_call: TRBD1; cdr3_nt: TGCAGTGCTAGAGACCCGACAGGGGAAGAGACCCAGTACTTC; cdr3_aa: CSARDPTGEETQYF
v_call: TRBV15; clone_size: few; j_call: TRBJ2-1; d_call: TRBD2; cdr3_nt: TGTGCCACCAGCAGAGATAGGCCTAGCGGGAGAGATGAGCAGTTCTTC; cdr3_aa: CATSRDRPSGRDEQFF
v_call: TRBV28; clone_size: many; j_call: TRBJ2-7; d_call: TRBD2; cdr3_nt: TGTGCCAGCAGCTTTCCCGGGACTAGCGTTTACGAGCAGTACTTC; cdr3_aa: CASSFPGTSVYEQYF
v_call: TRBV6-5; clone_size: .; j_call: TRBJ1-2; d_call: .; cdr3_nt: TGTGCCAGCAGTTACTCGCGTGGAGGGGGCTATGGCTACACCTTC; cdr3_aa: CASSYSRGGGYGYTF
v_call: TRBV20-1; clone_size: .; j_call: TRBJ2-7; d_call: TRBD2; cdr3_nt: TGCAGTGCTTATCAAAATAGCGGGGGCTCCTACGAGCAGTACTTC; cdr3_aa: CSAYQNSGGSYEQYF
v_call: TRBV7-8; clone_size: .; j_call: TRBJ2-1; d_call: TRBD2; cdr3_nt: TGTGCCAGCAGCGTACTCGGGACTAGCTACACTGAGCAGTTCTTC; cdr3_aa: CASSVLGTSYTEQFF
v_call: TRBV5-6; clone_size: few; j_call: TRBJ2-3; d_call: TRBD2; cdr3_nt: TGTGCCAGCAGCTTCGAACTAGCGGCCGGGGATACGCAGTATTTT; cdr3_aa: CASSFELAAGDTQYF
v_call: TRBV20-1; clone_size: .; j_call: TRBJ2-1; d_call: .; cdr3_nt: TGCAGTGCTAGAGTTCAAGTTGGTGAGCAGTTCTTC; cdr3_aa: CSARVQVGEQFF
v_call: TRBV10-3; clone_size: few; j_call: TRBJ1-5; d_call: .; cdr3_nt: TGTGCCATCAGTGTCGATCTTAGGGCAGGGGCTCAGCCCCAGCATTTT; cdr3_aa: CAISVDLRAGAQPQHF
v_call: TRBV7-8; clone_size: .; j_call: TRBJ2-4; d_call: TRBD2; cdr3_nt: TGTGCCAGCAGCCTCCGACTAGCGGGTCCCAAAAACATTCAGTACTTC; cdr3_aa: CASSLRLAGPKNIQYF
v_call: TRBV2; clone_size: .; j_call: TRBJ2-1; d_call: TRBD2; cdr3_nt: TGTGCCAGCAGTCCCTCACTAGCGGGAATAGTCCATGAGCAGTTCTTC; cdr3_aa: CASSPSLAGIVHEQFF
v_call: TRBV6-1; clone_size: few; j_call: TRBJ1-2; d_call: .; cdr3_nt: TGTGCCAGCGAACAGGGCCTTCGAAGGGGCTACACCTTC; cdr3_aa: CASEQGLRRGYTF
v_call: TRBV11-2; clone_size: few; j_call: TRBJ2-7; d_call: .; cdr3_nt: TGTGCCAGCAGCTTAGAAACTAGGGCCAGGGGCTACGAGCAGTACTTC; cdr3_aa: CASSLETRARGYEQYF
v_call: TRBV5-1; clone_size: .; j_call: TRBJ1-4; d_call: TRBD1; cdr3_nt: TGCGCCAGCAGGCCCACCGGGACAGCAAATGAAAAACTGTTTTTT; cdr3_aa: CASRPTGTANEKLFF
v_call: TRBV21-1; clone_size: few; j_call: TRBJ2-5; d_call: .; cdr3_nt: TGTGCCAGCAGCAAAGTGATCGGAGGGGTACGAGAGACCCAGTACTTC; cdr3_aa: CASSKVIGGVRETQYF
v_call: TRBV20-1; clone_size: .; j_call: TRBJ2-3; d_call: .; cdr3_nt: TGCAGTGCTAGAGATTGGCACAGGGTGGCAGATACGCAGTATTTT; cdr3_aa: CSARDWHRVADTQYF
v_call: TRBV6-2/TRBV6-3; clone_size: .; j_call: TRBJ2-3; d_call: TRBD1; cdr3_nt: TGTGCCAGCAGCCACAGGGGCCCAGATACGCAGTATTTT; cdr3_aa: CASSHRGPDTQYF
v_call: TRBV27; clone_size: .; j_call: TRBJ1-1; d_call: .; cdr3_nt: TGTGCCAGCAGTCATATAGGGGCCTTCACTGAAGCTTTCTTT; cdr3_aa: CASSHIGAFTEAFF
v_call: TRBV29-1; clone_size: .; j_call: TRBJ1-2; d_call: TRBD1; cdr3_nt: TGCAGCGTCCCGGGGACAGGGGACCTCTATGGCTACACCTTC; cdr3_aa: CSVPGTGDLYGYTF
v_call: TRBV28; clone_size: once; j_call: TRBJ2-5; d_call: .; cdr3_nt: TGTGCCAGCTCTCCGGGTTATTGGCAAGAGACCCAGTACTTC; cdr3_aa: CASSPGYWQETQYF
v_call: TRBV7-8; clone_size: .; j_call: TRBJ2-5; d_call: TRBD2; cdr3_nt: TGTGCCAGCACCAAGAGGGCGGGAGCACGGAATGAGCAGTACTTC; cdr3_aa: CASTKRAGARNEQYF
v_call: TRBV5-1; clone_size: .; j_call: TRBJ1-1; d_call: .; cdr3_nt: TGCGCCAGCAGCTTGGGTGATAAGAACACTGAAGCTTTCTTT; cdr3_aa: CASSLGDKNTEAFF
v_call: TRBV29-1; clone_size: few; j_call: TRBJ2-1; d_call: .; cdr3_nt: TGCAGCGGCTATGAGCTCTCAGGGGTTGAGCAGTTCTTC; cdr3_aa: CSGYELSGVEQFF
v_call: TRBV7-9; clone_size: .; j_call: TRBJ1-4; d_call: TRBD1; cdr3_nt: TGTGCCAGCAGCATAGGGACAGGGGATGAAAAACTGTTTTTT; cdr3_aa: CASSIGTGDEKLFF
v_call: TRBV7-2; clone_size: few; j_call: TRBJ2-5; d_call: .; cdr3_nt: TGTGCCAGCAGCCAGGACTGGGGGGCTGAAGAGACCCAGTACTTC; cdr3_aa: CASSQDWGAEETQYF
v_call: TRBV12-3/TRBV12-4; clone_size: few; j_call: TRBJ2-4; d_call: TRBD2; cdr3_nt: TGTGCCAGCAGTTTAGCGGGACTAGGAAACATTCAGTACTTC; cdr3_aa: CASSLAGLGNIQYF
v_call: TRBV20-1; clone_size: few; j_call: TRBJ2-1; d_call: TRBD2; cdr3_nt: TGCAGTGCTAGTTCTACGGGGGGGGCTCACTACAATGAGCAGTTCTTC; cdr3_aa: CSASSTGGAHYNEQFF
v_call: TRBV20-1; clone_size: .; j_call: TRBJ2-7; d_call: TRBD2; cdr3_nt: TGCAGTGCTAGAGGACTAGCGGCACCCTACGAGCAGTACTTC; cdr3_aa: CSARGLAAPYEQYF
v_call: TRBV5-1; clone_size: .; j_call: TRBJ2-7; d_call: .; cdr3_nt: TGCGCCAGCAGCCTTAGGGACACTACTTTCTCCTACGAGCAGTACTTC; cdr3_aa: CASSLRDTTFSYEQYF
v_call: TRBV7-6; clone_size: .; j_call: TRBJ2-1; d_call: TRBD1; cdr3_nt: TGTGCCAGCAGCTCCCTGGGGGACAGCAACAATGAGCAGTTCTTC; cdr3_aa: CASSSLGDSNNEQFF
v_call: TRBV20-1; clone_size: few; j_call: TRBJ1-2; d_call: TRBD1; cdr3_nt: TGCAGTGCTAGAGAACGAACAGGGGGCCGTGGCTACACCTTC; cdr3_aa: CSARERTGGRGYTF
v_call: TRBV28; clone_size: few; j_call: TRBJ2-7; d_call: TRBD1; cdr3_nt: TGTGCCAGCAGTTTCGCCCCGGGACAGACAACCTACGAGCAGTACTTC; cdr3_aa: CASSFAPGQTTYEQYF
v_call: TRBV2; clone_size: .; j_call: TRBJ2-3; d_call: TRBD1; cdr3_nt: TGTGCCAGCAACGAGGGGGCTCGCCGCACAGATACGCAGTATTTT; cdr3_aa: CASNEGARRTDTQYF
v_call: TRBV29-1; clone_size: .; j_call: TRBJ2-4; d_call: .; cdr3_nt: TGCAGCGTTGTTAGTAGAGGGGCGAGCATTCAGTACTTC; cdr3_aa: CSVVSRGASIQYF
v_call: TRBV20-1; clone_size: few; j_call: TRBJ2-1; d_call: .; cdr3_nt: TGCAGTGCCCCTCCCACCGGTGGGAGCTCCTACAATGAGCAGTTCTTC; cdr3_aa: CSAPPTGGSSYNEQFF
v_call: TRBV7-9; clone_size: few; j_call: TRBJ2-7; d_call: TRBD2; cdr3_nt: TGTGCCAGCAGCCCCCTTGGTAGCGGGAGTTCGGAGCAGTACTTC; cdr3_aa: CASSPLGSGSSEQYF